The 8 T cell receptor beta chains below were found in one sample sequenced in a study of control samples from healthy donors and cancer patients. The protocol was immunoSEQ multiplex PCR, while the TCRdb copy is restricted to in-frame clones and leaves out a portion. The top ten clones hold under 0.7% of a sample with about 120,000 clones, about 92% of them seen once. Source material: PBMCs. The receptors derive from a man older than 75 with head and neck cancer.

The chain links TRBV30 to TRBJ2-7, with 10 positions matching TRBD1. With 5 bases clipped from V and 5 bases from J, the junction kept 12 bases outside the gene matches. The CDR3 runs 15 residues. Germline V gene data show CDR1 as GTSNPN and CDR2 as SVGIG (reference sequence). Here the CDR3 reads CAWDRSRDRGNEQYF. CDR3 nucleotide sequence: TGTGCCTGGGATCGAAGCCGGGACAGGGGCAACGAGCAGTACTTC.

This clone appeared once. The CDR3 loop is CASSPPVGDWRDTEAFF. The DNA for the CDR3 is TGTGCCAGCTCACCACCGGTGGGGGACTGGAGAGACACTGAAGCTTTCTTT. This chain connects TRBV18 to TRBJ1-1; D possibly corresponds to TRBD1 (5 bases). V was pared by 0 bases and J by 3 bases, with 17 bases between. The CDR3 extends over 17 amino acids. Per germline, CDR1 KGHSH and CDR2 LQKENI.

The chain is built from TRBV9 and TRBJ2-2, with 7 bases fitting TRBD2. This CDR3 is 17 amino acids long. From germline, CDR1 is SGDLS and CDR2 YYNGEE. V was clipped by 0 bases and J by 1 base; unmatched bases: 6. CDR3 loop: CASSVGASGVNTGELFF. The CDR3 region has the DNA TGTGCCAGCAGCGTAGGCGCTAGCGGAGTGAACACCGGGGAGCTGTTTTTT. The full variable domain, its missing parts supplied by reference TRBV9 and TRBJ2-2, is DSGVTQTPKHLITATGQRVTLRCSPRSGDLSVYWYQQSLDQGLQFLIQYYNGEERAKGNILERFSAQQFPDLHSELNLSSLELGDSALYFCASSVGASGVNTGELFFGEGSRLTVL.

This chain links TRBV27 with TRBJ1-1; no reliable D call. The V and J ends lost 3 bases and 1 base respectively, with 6 bases between them. Germline V gene sequence: CDR1 MNHEY, CDR2 SMNVEV (reference sequence). The CDR3 runs to 13 residues. The CDR3 nucleotides are TGTGCCAGCAGTTTTGGACCGAACACTGAAGCTTTCTTT. It encodes CASSFGPNTEAFF.

The chain is built from TRBV3-1 (or the pseudogene TRBV3-2) and TRBJ2-7; 10 bases line up with TRBD1. Germline trimming cut 0 bases from V and 7 bases from J; bases unmatched to any gene: 9. The CDR3 covers 16 residues. Germline loops: CDR1 LGHDT, CDR2 YNNKEL (reference sequence). As DNA, the CDR3 is TGTGCCAGCAGCCAAGATAGCCGGGACAGGGGTGGAGAGCAGTACTTC. It codes for CASSQDSRDRGGEQYF.

The chain joins TRBV5-4 to TRBJ2-7, with D perhaps matching TRBD2 (7 bases). The ends were cut back, 2 bases at V and 5 bases at J, with 14 bases in the middle. The CDR3 consists of 14 residues. Germline CDR1 SGHNT, CDR2 YYREEE (reference sequence). The CDR3 nucleotides read TGTGCCAGCAGCTTTTGGGGGGGCGGAAACGAGCAGTACTTC. Amino acids: CASSFWGGGNEQYF.

The rearrangement joins TRBV13 to TRBJ2-3, with D hard to call. This CDR3 has 14 residues. V gave up 6 bases and J gave up 2 bases, with 12 bases separating them. CDR1 and CDR2 from the germline V gene are PRHDT and FYEKMQ (reference sequence). This chain's CDR3 is CASSNPRATDTQYF. Here the CDR3 DNA reads TGTGCCAGCAGTAACCCTCGGGCCACAGATACGCAGTATTTT.

The chain joins TRBV5-8 to TRBJ1-3, with D maybe TRBD1 (5 bases). Trimming stripped 2 bases from V and 2 bases from J, with 11 bases between. Germline assignment: CDR1 SGHTS and CDR2 YDEGEE. CDR3 length: 15 amino acids. CDR3 loop: CASSLGGAPGNTIYF. In nucleotides, the CDR3 is TGTGCCAGCAGCTTAGGAGGGGCTCCTGGAAACACCATATATTTT.